The T cell receptor (beta chain) described here comes from a study of CD8 T cells in Susac syndrome. Study details: Patients with Susac syndrome had blood drawn and were at that point therapy-naive, on corticosteroids, or on intravenous immunoglobulin alone.

Sequencing of TCR beta covered CD8+ and CD4+ T cells obtained from blood. Reverse transcription of about 0.45 to 1 ug RNA was carried out with random hexamers. With immunoSEQ multiplex PCR, TCR beta CDR3 was amplified across 54 Vbeta and 13 Jbeta. Each CDR3 protein is one row after TCRdb ran MiXCR on the immunoSEQ multiplex PCR reads. Of about 180,000 distinct CDR3 sequences in the sample, 94% are singletons; the top ten hold 0.12%. The CDR3 contains 12 residues. Trimming removed 1 base from V and 10 bases from J, with 11 bases in between. Germline V gene lookup returns CDR1 SGHVS and CDR2 FNYEAQ. The source is a human donor with Susac syndrome. Source material: CD4+ T cells from PBMCs. The rearrangement joins TRBV7-6 to TRBJ2-7, with D possibly being TRBD1 (6 bases). Here the CDR3 reads CASSLEQGSQYF. For the CDR3, the DNA is TGTGCCAGCAGCTTAGAACAGGGCAGTCAGTACTTC.